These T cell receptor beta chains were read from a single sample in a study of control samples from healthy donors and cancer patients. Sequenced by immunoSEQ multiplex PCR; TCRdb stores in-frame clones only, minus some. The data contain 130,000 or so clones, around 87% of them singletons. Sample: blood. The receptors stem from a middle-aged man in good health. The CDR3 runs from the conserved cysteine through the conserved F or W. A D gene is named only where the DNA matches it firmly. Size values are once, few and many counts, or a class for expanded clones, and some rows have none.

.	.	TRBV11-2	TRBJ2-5	CASSFHPSGTQETQYF	TGTGCCAGCAGCTTCCACCCCTCAGGGACCCAAGAGACCCAGTACTTC
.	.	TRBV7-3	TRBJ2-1	CASSQTPYNEQFF	TGTGCCAGCAGCCAGACTCCCTACAATGAGCAGTTCTTC
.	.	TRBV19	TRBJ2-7	CASSPNRVPSYEQYF	TGTGCCAGTAGTCCAAACAGGGTTCCCTCCTACGAGCAGTACTTC
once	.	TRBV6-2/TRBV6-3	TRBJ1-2	CASSRDSPYGYTF	TGTGCCAGCAGCCGAGACAGTCCCTATGGCTACACCTTC
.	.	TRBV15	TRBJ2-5	CATSRPGDGQETQYF	TGTGCCACCAGCAGACCAGGGGACGGTCAAGAGACCCAGTACTTC
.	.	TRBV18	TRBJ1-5	CASSPGGDQPQHF	TGTGCCAGCTCACCAGGGGGCGATCAGCCCCAGCATTTT
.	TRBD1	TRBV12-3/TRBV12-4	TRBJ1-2	CASRTTGGAGYTF	TGTGCCAGCCGGACAACAGGGGGGGCCGGCTACACCTTC
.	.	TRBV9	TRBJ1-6	CASSGRDNSSPLHF	TGTGCCAGCAGCGGCCGGGACAACTCCTCACCCCTCCACTTT
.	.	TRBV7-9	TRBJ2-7	CASSLDSSYEQYF	TGTGCCAGCAGCTTGGACAGCTCCTACGAGCAGTACTTC
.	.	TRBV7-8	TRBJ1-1	CASSLAGNGGTEAFF	TGTGCCAGCAGCTTAGCCGGGAATGGTGGGACTGAAGCTTTCTTT
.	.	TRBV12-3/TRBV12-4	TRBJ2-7	CASSSSYEQYF	TGTGCCAGCAGTTCCTCCTACGAGCAGTACTTC
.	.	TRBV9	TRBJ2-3	CASSPSVLDTQYF	TGTGCCAGCAGCCCCTCCGTTTTGGATACGCAGTATTTT
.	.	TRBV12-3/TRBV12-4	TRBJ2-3	CASSLGSTDTQYF	TGTGCCAGCTCCCTGGGTAGCACAGATACGCAGTATTTT
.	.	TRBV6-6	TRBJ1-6	CASSRTVELNSPLHF	TGTGCCAGCAGTAGGACAGTTGAGTTGAATTCACCCCTCCACTTT
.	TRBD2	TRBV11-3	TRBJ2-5	CASSLVGGRGGAQTQYF	TGTGCCAGCAGCTTAGTCGGTGGGCGGGGGGGCGCCCAGACCCAGTACTTC
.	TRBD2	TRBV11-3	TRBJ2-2	CASSSGGALEELFF	TGTGCCAGCAGCTCCGGGGGGGCCTTGGAGGAGCTGTTTTTT
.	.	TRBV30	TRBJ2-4	CAWGHKNIQYF	TGTGCCTGGGGGCATAAAAACATTCAGTACTTC
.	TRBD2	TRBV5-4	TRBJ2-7	CASSPGTSGGSYEQYF	TGTGCCAGCAGCCCCGGGACTAGCGGGGGGTCGTACGAGCAGTACTTC
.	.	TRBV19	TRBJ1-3	CASSRDNSGNTIYF	TGTGCCAGTAGCAGGGACAACTCTGGAAACACCATATATTTT
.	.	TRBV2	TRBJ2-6	CASSLQFSGANVLTF	TGTGCCAGCAGTTTGCAGTTCTCTGGGGCCAACGTCCTGACTTTC
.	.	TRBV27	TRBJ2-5	CASSTLGTVTQYF	TGTGCCAGCAGTACCCTAGGGACGGTGACCCAGTACTTC
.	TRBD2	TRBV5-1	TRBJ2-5	CASSFSSGGYQETQYF	TGCGCCAGCAGCTTTAGTAGCGGGGGCTACCAAGAGACCCAGTACTTC
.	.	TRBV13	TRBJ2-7	CASSFLLATQNYEQYF	TGTGCCAGCAGCTTTCTCCTCGCAACTCAGAATTACGAGCAGTACTTC
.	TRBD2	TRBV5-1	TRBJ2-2	CASSLTSGDPGELFF	TGCGCCAGCAGCTTGACTAGCGGGGACCCCGGGGAGCTGTTTTTT
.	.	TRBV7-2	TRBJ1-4	CASSRAGVGATNEKLFF	TGTGCCAGCAGCCGGGCCGGGGTGGGGGCAACTAATGAAAAACTGTTTTTT
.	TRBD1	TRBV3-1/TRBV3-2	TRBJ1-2	CASSRRTGIVVDGYTF	TGTGCCAGCAGCCGTCGGACAGGAATAGTGGTAGATGGCTACACCTTC
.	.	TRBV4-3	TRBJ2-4	CASSQDRGLVGLSRIQYF	TGCGCCAGCAGCCAAGATCGGGGGCTAGTCGGTCTCTCAAGGATTCAGTACTTC
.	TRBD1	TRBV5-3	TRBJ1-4	CARRVWQGAATNEKLFF	TGTGCCAGACGGGTGTGGCAGGGGGCAGCAACTAATGAAAAACTGTTTTTT
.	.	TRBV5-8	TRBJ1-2	CARVKIGGIHGYTF	TGTGCCAGGGTGAAAATAGGGGGAATTCACGGCTACACCTTC
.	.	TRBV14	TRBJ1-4	CASSQVRGEKLFF	TGTGCCAGCAGCCAAGTAAGGGGCGAAAAACTGTTTTTT
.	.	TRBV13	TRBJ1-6	CASSPGRRSNSPLHF	TGTGCCAGCAGCCCTGGGAGGAGGAGTAATTCACCCCTCCACTTT
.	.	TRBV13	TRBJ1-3	CASSLVTGISGNTIYF	TGTGCCAGCAGCTTAGTTACGGGGATCTCTGGAAACACCATATATTTT
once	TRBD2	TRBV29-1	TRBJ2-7	CSARGTSGSYEQYF	TGCAGCGCCCGAGGGACTAGCGGCTCCTACGAGCAGTACTTC
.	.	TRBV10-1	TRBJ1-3	CASSVDSNSGNTIYF	TGCGCCAGCAGTGTAGACTCCAACTCTGGAAACACCATATATTTT
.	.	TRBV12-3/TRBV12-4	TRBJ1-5	CASSYTENQPQHF	TGTGCCAGCAGTTACACAGAGAATCAGCCCCAGCATTTT
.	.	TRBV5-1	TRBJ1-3	CASSLDSSGNTIYF	TGCGCCAGCAGCTTGGACAGTTCTGGAAACACCATATATTTT
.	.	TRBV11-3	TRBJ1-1	CASSLMGLRTEAFF	TGTGCCAGCAGCTTAATGGGGCTACGCACTGAAGCTTTCTTT
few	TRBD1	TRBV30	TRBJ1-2	CAWSEGGEVDGYTF	TGTGCCTGGAGTGAAGGGGGCGAGGTGGATGGCTACACCTTC
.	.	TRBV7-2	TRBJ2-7	CASSPAIPSGEQYF	TGTGCCAGCAGCCCGGCCATACCGTCGGGGGAGCAGTACTTC
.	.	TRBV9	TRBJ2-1	CASSFGGTSNEQFF	TGTGCCAGCAGTTTCGGAGGGACGAGCAATGAGCAGTTCTTC
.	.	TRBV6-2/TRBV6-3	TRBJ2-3	CASSYSLAADTQYF	TGTGCCAGCAGTTACTCGCTAGCTGCAGATACGCAGTATTTT
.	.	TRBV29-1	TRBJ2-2	CSVEGLGRQNTGELFF	TGCAGCGTTGAAGGGTTAGGACGGCAGAACACCGGGGAGCTGTTTTTT
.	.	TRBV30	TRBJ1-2	CAWRQVPYGYTF	TGTGCCTGGCGACAGGTCCCTTATGGCTACACCTTC
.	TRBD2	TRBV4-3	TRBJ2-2	CASSQEWASGTGELFF	TGCGCCAGCAGCCAAGAGTGGGCTAGCGGCACCGGGGAGCTGTTTTTT
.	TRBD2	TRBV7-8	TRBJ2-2	CASSRGLAVGGELFF	TGTGCCAGCAGCCGAGGACTAGCGGTCGGCGGGGAGCTGTTTTTT
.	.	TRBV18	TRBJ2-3	CASSRREGTDTQYF	TGTGCCAGCTCACGCAGAGAGGGCACAGATACGCAGTATTTT
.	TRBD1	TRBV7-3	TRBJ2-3	CASSLDRGTITDTQYF	TGTGCCAGCAGCTTAGACAGGGGGACCATCACAGATACGCAGTATTTT
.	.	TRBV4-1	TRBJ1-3	CASSQDGGEFGNTIYF	TGCGCCAGCAGCCAAGACGGGGGCGAGTTTGGAAACACCATATATTTT
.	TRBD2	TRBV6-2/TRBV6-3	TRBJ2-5	CASSPTGGIQETQYF	TGTGCCAGCAGTCCGACGGGGGGGATACAAGAGACCCAGTACTTC
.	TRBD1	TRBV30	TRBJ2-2	CAYKGQNANTGELFF	TGTGCCTACAAGGGACAGAACGCGAACACCGGGGAGCTGTTTTTT
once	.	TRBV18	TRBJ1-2	CASSPGGEYGYTF	TGTGCCAGCTCACCAGGGGGCGAATATGGCTACACCTTC
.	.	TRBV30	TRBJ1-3	CAWKKQGLGNTIYF	TGTGCCTGGAAGAAACAAGGACTTGGAAACACCATATATTTT
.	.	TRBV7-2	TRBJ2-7	CASSLSTGSYEQYF	TGTGCCAGCAGCTTAAGTACAGGATCCTACGAGCAGTACTTC
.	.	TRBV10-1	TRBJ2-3	CASSDGGGPEDTQYF	TGCGCCAGCAGTGATGGAGGGGGCCCGGAAGATACGCAGTATTTT